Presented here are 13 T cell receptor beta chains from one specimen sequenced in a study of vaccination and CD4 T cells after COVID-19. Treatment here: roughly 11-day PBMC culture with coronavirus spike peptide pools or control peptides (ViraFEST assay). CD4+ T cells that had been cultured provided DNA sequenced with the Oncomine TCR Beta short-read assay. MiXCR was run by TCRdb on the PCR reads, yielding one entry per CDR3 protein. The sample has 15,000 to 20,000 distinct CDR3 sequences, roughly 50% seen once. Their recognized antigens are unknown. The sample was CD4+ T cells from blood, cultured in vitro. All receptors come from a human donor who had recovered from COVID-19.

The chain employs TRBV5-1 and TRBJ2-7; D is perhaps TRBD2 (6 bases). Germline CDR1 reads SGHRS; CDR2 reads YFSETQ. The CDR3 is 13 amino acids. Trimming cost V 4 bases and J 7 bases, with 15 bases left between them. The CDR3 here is CASSNEAGREQYF. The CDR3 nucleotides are TGCGCCAGCAGCAACGAAGCCGGGAGAGAGCAGTACTTC.

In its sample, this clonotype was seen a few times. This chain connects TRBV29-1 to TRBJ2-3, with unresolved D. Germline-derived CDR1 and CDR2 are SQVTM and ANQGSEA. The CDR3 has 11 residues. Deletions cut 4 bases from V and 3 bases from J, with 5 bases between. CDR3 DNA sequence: TGCAGCGTTGGCCAGACAGATACGCAGTATTTT. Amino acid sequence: CSVGQTDTQYF.

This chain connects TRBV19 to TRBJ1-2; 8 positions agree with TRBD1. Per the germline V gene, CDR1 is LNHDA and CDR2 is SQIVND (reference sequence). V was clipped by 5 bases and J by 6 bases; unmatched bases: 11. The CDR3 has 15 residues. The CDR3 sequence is CASSSSTGATNGYTF. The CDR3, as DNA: TGTGCCAGTAGTTCCTCGACAGGGGCAACAAATGGCTACACCTTC.

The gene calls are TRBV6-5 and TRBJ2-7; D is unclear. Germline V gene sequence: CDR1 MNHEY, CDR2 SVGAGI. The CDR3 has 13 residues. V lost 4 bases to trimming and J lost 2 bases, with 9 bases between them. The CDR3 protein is CASSSAPAYEQYF. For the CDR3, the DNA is TGTGCCAGCAGTTCGGCTCCGGCCTACGAGCAGTACTTC.

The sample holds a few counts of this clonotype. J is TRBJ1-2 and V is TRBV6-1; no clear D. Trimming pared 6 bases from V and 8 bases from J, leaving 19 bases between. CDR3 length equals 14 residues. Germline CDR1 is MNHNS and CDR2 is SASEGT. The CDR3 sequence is CASSRTALGMGYTF. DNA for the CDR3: TGTGCCAGCAGCCGTACCGCCCTAGGAATGGGCTACACCTTC.

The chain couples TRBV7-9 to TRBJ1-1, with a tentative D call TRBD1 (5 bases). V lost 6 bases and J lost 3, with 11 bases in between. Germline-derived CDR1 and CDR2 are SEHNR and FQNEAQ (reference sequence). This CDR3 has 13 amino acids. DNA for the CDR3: TGTGCCAGCAGTCGATACAGGCACACTGAAGCTTTCTTT. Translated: CASSRYRHTEAFF. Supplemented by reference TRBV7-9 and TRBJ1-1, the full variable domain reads DTGVSQNPRHKITKRGQNVTFRCDPISEHNRLYWYRQTLGQGPEFLTYFQNEAQLEKSRLLSDRFSAERPKGSFSTLEIQRTEQGDSAMYLCASSRYRHTEAFFGQGTRLTVV.

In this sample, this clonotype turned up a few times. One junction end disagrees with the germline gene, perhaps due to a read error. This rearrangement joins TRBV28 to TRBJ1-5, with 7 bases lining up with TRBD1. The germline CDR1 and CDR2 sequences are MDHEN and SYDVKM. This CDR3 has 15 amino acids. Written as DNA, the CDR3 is TGTGCTAGCAGTTTAGGTGGACAGGTTAATCAGCCCCAGCATTTT. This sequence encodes CASSLGGQVNQPQHF.

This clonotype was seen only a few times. Here the CDR3 DNA reads TGTGCCAGCATGTCCTCAGGGTTAGGGAACACTGAAGCTTTCTTT. It translates to CASMSSGLGNTEAFF. The gene calls are TRBV6-1 and TRBJ1-1, with D perhaps TRBD1 (5 bases). The CDR3 is 15 residues long. Germline CDR1 and CDR2: MNHNS and SASEGT. Trimming removed 7 bases at V and 1 base at J, with 16 bases between.

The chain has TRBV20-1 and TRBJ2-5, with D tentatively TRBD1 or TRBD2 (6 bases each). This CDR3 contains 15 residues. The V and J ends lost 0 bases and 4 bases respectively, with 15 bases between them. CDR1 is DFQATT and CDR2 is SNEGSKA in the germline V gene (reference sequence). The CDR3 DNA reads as TGCAGTGCTAGAGATCCCCGGGGGCCAGGAGAGACCCAGTACTTC. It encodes CSARDPRGPGETQYF.

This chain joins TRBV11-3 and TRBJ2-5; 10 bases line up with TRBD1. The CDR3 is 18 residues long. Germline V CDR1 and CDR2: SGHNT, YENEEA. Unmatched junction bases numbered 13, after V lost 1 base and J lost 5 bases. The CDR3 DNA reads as TGTGCCAGCAGCTTAGTAGTTTGGGGACAGGGGATCGGGGAGACCCAGTACTTC. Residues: CASSLVVWGQGIGETQYF.

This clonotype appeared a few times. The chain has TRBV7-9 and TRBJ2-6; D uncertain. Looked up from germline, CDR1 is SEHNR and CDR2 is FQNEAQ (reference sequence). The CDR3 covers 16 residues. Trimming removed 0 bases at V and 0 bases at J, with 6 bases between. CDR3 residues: CASSLAISSGANVLTF. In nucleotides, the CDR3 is TGTGCCAGCAGCTTAGCGATCAGCTCTGGGGCCAACGTCCTGACTTTC.

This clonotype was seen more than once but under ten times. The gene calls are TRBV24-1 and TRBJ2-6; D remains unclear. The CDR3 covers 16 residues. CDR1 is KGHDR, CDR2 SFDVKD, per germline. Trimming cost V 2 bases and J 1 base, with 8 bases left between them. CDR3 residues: CATSDSGLSGANVLTF. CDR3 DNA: TGTGCCACCAGTGATTCCGGCCTTTCTGGGGCCAACGTCCTGACTTTC.

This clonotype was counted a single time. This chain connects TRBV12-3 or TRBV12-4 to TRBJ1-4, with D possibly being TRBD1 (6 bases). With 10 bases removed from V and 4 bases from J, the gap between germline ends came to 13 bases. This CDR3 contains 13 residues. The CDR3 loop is CAIYREGNEKLFF. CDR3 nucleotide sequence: TGTGCCATCTACAGGGAGGGTAATGAAAAACTGTTTTTT.